The 13 T cell receptor beta chains presented below share a single source sample, sequenced in a study of identical twins (TCRdb year 2016). The library was made by 5' RACE. Sequencing was carried out with an Illumina HiSeq 2000. TCRdb cleaned the public reads at Q25 with fastp, built clones with MiXCR and kept in-frame beta chains. Each entry is one CDR3 protein sequence, shown with its most common DNA and genes. This sample lists under 300,000 distinct CDR3 sequences; 5.5% to 7.5% were detected once. The ten largest clonotypes hold roughly 14% of the sample. This sample was shared with a second study, whose subject was T cells expressing NK-cell markers.

Input material: CD8+ T cells sorted from blood. These receptors came from a woman between 18 and 29 years old in good health.

This clonotype has at least ten counts. The chain employs TRBV12-3 or TRBV12-4 and TRBJ2-3, with 7 positions matching TRBD2. This CDR3 region has 15 residues. The V segment lost 3 bases and the J segment 3 bases; nucleotides outside the gene matches: 6. The CDR3: CASSLKRERTDTQYF. In DNA form, the CDR3 reads TGTGCCAGCAGTTTGAAGCGGGAAAGGACAGATACGCAGTATTTT.

This clonotype was counted at least ten times. The chain couples TRBV12-3 or TRBV12-4 to TRBJ1-5; possible D gene TRBD1, 5 bases. V was clipped by 2 bases and J by 7 bases, with 6 bases between them. The CDR3 length is 12 residues. The CDR3 loop is CASSLRGQPQHF. CDR3 nucleotides: TGTGCCAGCAGTTTACGGGGCCAGCCCCAGCATTTT.

V and J are TRBV29-1 and TRBJ2-5; weak D call: TRBD1 (6 bases). Germline V CDR1 and CDR2: SQVTM, ANQGSEA. V was clipped by 6 bases and J by 5 bases, with 10 bases between them. This CDR3 is 11 amino acids long. The CDR3 protein is CSVGQGETQYF. CDR3 in DNA: TGCAGCGTGGGGCAGGGGGAGACCCAGTACTTC.

This clonotype showed up many times. The rearrangement joins TRBV7-8 to TRBJ1-4, with D perhaps TRBD1 (6 bases). There are 12 residues in the CDR3. The germline V gene has CDR1 SGHVS and CDR2 FQNEAQ. Trimming shortened V by 10 bases and J by 6 bases, and 12 bases separated the two germline ends. The CDR3 reads CATHKGDEKLFF. The CDR3 DNA follows: TGTGCCACTCACAAGGGGGATGAAAAACTGTTTTTT.

This clonotype appeared a few times. V is TRBV6-5 and J is TRBJ2-3; D may be TRBD1 or TRBD2 (6 bases each). The V end lost 3 bases, the J end lost 5 bases, and 21 bases lay between the germline ends. The germline V gene has CDR1 MNHEY and CDR2 SVGAGI. This CDR3 comprises 17 residues. CDR3 protein: CASSYASPGGQGDTQYF. CDR3 DNA: TGTGCCAGCAGTTATGCCTCCCCTGGGGGGCAAGGAGATACGCAGTATTTT.

The rearrangement uses TRBV7-8 and TRBJ2-7, with 7 bases identical to TRBD2. The J segment lost 6 bases and the V segment lost 0 bases, leaving 5 bases of the junction unmatched. The CDR3 sequence is 14 residues long. Germline-derived CDR1 and CDR2 are SGHVS and FQNEAQ. The chain's CDR3 is CASSLASGSGEQYF. CDR3 nucleotides: TGTGCCAGCAGCTTAGCTAGCGGGTCGGGCGAGCAGTACTTC.

The chain is built from TRBV25-1 and TRBJ1-2, with a possible D match to TRBD1 (5 bases). The V end lost 2 bases, the J end lost 4 bases, and 14 bases lay between the germline ends. Germline V CDR1 and CDR2: MGHDK, SYGVNS. The CDR3 consists of 15 residues. The CDR3 coding sequence is TGTGCCAGCAGTGAACCGGGGCAGTATGGCTATGGCTACACCTTC. It encodes CASSEPGQYGYGYTF.

This clonotype was found many times. The chain has TRBV5-5 and TRBJ2-7; D is possibly TRBD2 (5 bases). CDR3 length equals 15 residues. In germline, CDR1 is SGHKS, CDR2 YYEKEE (reference sequence). Trimming took off 0 bases at V and 5 bases at J, with 15 bases between the two ends. The CDR3 DNA reads TGTGCCAGCAGCTTGGAATTTTCGGAGGTGGACGAGCAGTACTTC. Translation gives CASSLEFSEVDEQYF.

The V call is TRBV29-1, the J call TRBJ1-1, with D uncertain. Per germline, CDR1 SQVTM and CDR2 ANQGSEA. CDR3 size: 10 residues. The V gene lost 3 bases and the J gene lost 11 bases, with 10 bases spanning the gap. The CDR3 loop is CSVDGVEAFF. CDR3 DNA sequence: TGCAGCGTTGACGGGGTTGAGGCTTTCTTT.

The table lists this clonotype with many counts. The J gene is TRBJ1-5, the V gene TRBV4-2; the D is unclear. The CDR3 covers 13 residues. Germline V gene lookup returns CDR1 LGHNA and CDR2 YNFKEQ. Trimming removed 0 bases from V and 11 bases from J, with 11 bases in between. The DNA for the CDR3 is TGTGCCAGCAGCCAAGATGGTACGGAGACCCAGCATTTT. This gives the protein CASSQDGTETQHF.

This clonotype was observed a handful of times. The gene calls are TRBV6-1 and TRBJ1-1, with TRBD1 as a possible D gene (5 bases). Germline values: CDR1 MNHNS, CDR2 SASEGT. This CDR3 region has 17 residues. Trimming stripped 11 bases from V and 0 bases from J, with 25 bases between. The CDR3 is CACGAGRDLGMNTEAFF. The CDR3 DNA is TGTGCCTGCGGGGCAGGGAGGGATTTGGGAATGAACACTGAAGCTTTCTTT.

This clonotype was observed at least ten times. This chain links TRBV27 with TRBJ2-7; D perhaps matches TRBD2 (5 bases). The CDR3 runs to 16 residues. V gave up 1 base and J gave up 2 bases, with 15 bases separating them. Germline values: CDR1 MNHEY, CDR2 SMNVEV (reference sequence). Here the CDR3 DNA reads TGTGCCAGCAGTTTATTAGCGAATCCGGGCCCCTACGAGCAGTACTTC. Protein: CASSLLANPGPYEQYF.

This clonotype was recorded at least ten times. The V call is TRBV6-5, the J call TRBJ1-5; TRBD1 might be the D (6 bases). Trimming left V 0 bases short and J 5 bases short, with 14 bases between. Germline V gene sequence: CDR1 MNHEY, CDR2 SVGAGI. The CDR3 covers 16 residues. The CDR3 nucleotides read TGTGCCAGCAGTTACTCGAGGCCAGGGGAACATCAGCCCCAGCATTTT. Translation gives CASSYSRPGEHQPQHF.